Shown below are 26 T cell receptor beta chains from a single sample sequenced in a study of blood T cells in healthy people across ages. Primed by a sample-barcoded 5' primer and a J-beta primer mix, a second PCR proceeded for roughly 7 to 12 cycles. TCRdb re-called the 5' RACE reads with MiXCR, one entry per CDR3 protein. The table has hundreds of thousands of distinct CDR3 sequences, 20% to 25% seen once. The sample was also linked to a second study, of T cells of mothers and their children.

The sequenced material came from blood. Receptors originate from a boy aged 5-17 years in good health.

V is TRBV5-5 and J is TRBJ2-7; TRBD1 matches at 7 bases. V lost 6 bases to trimming and J lost 7 bases; unmatched junction nucleotides: 10. The length of the CDR3 is 13 residues. In germline, CDR1 is SGHKS, CDR2 YYEKEE (reference sequence). The CDR3 coding sequence is TGTGCCAGCAATGACAGGGCGGCTGGGGAGCAGTACTTC. Encoded protein: CASNDRAAGEQYF.

With regard to this clonotype: One end of the junction varies from germline; a read error may be responsible. The V gene is TRBV5-1, the J gene TRBJ2-6; D may be TRBD1 (5 bases). This CDR3 contains 15 residues. Germline CDR1 and CDR2: SGHRS and YFSETQ. CDR3 sequence: CASSLVFSGASVLTF. CDR3 nucleotides: TGCGCCAGCAGCTTGGTATTCTCTGGGGCCAGCGTCCTGACTTTC.

This chain links TRBV2 with TRBJ2-5; 7 bases match TRBD1. Germline CDR1 is SNHLY and CDR2 is FYNNEI. The V segment lost 7 bases and the J segment 2 bases; nucleotides outside the gene matches: 7. The CDR3 loop spans 14 amino acids. CDR3 DNA sequence: TGTGCCAGCAACCAACAGGGGAGTCAAGAGACCCAGTACTTC. It specifies CASNQQGSQETQYF.

This chain links TRBV2 with TRBJ2-2, with TRBD2 matching over 13 bases. The trim removed 4 bases at V and 4 bases at J, leaving 9 bases unmatched. CDR3 length: 18 residues. Germline-derived CDR1 and CDR2 are SNHLY and FYNNEI. CDR3 sequence (DNA): TGTGCCAGCAGTGGGACTAGCGGGGGCCTACGGGGCACCGGGGAGCTGTTTTTT. It encodes CASSGTSGGLRGTGELFF.

This chain links TRBV28 with TRBJ2-7; D gene unclear. Germline V gene lookup returns CDR1 MDHEN and CDR2 SYDVKM. V lost 6 bases to trimming and J lost 2 bases, with 8 bases between them. This CDR3 spans 12 amino acids. The CDR3 loop reads CASRDPAYEQYF. The DNA for the CDR3 is TGTGCCAGCAGGGACCCAGCCTACGAGCAGTACTTC.

In DNA, the CDR3 is TGTGCCAGCGGCAGTGGCACTGAAGCTTTCTTT. The encoded protein is CASGSGTEAFF. This chain joins TRBV6-5 and TRBJ1-1; D unresolved. The CDR3 loop spans 11 amino acids. The germline V gene encodes CDR1 MNHEY and CDR2 SVGAGI. Deletions cut 8 bases from V and 4 bases from J, with 8 bases between.

V is TRBV20-1 and J is TRBJ2-3; TRBD2 agrees at 9 bases. This CDR3 is 15 amino acids long. Germline V gene data show CDR1 as DFQATT and CDR2 as SNEGSKA (reference sequence). Trimming at V came to 3 bases and at J to 2 bases, leaving 6 bases not matched to a gene. CDR3 loop: CSARPSGTYTDTQYF. Here the CDR3 DNA reads TGCAGTGCTAGGCCTAGCGGGACCTACACAGATACGCAGTATTTT.

There are a few counts of this clonotype. The chain joins TRBV4-3 to TRBJ2-3; tentatively, D is TRBD1 (7 bases). The CDR3 extends over 16 amino acids. The V end lost 4 bases, the J end lost 2 bases, and 16 bases lay between the germline ends. The germline CDR1 and CDR2 sequences are LGHNA and YSLEER. The CDR3 region has the DNA TGCGCCAGCAGCCCAGCCCCAGGGGGGTCCACAGATACGCAGTATTTT. Amino acid sequence: CASSPAPGGSTDTQYF.

This rearrangement joins TRBV2 to TRBJ2-5; D might be TRBD2 (5 bases). Deletions cut 0 bases from V and 5 bases from J, with 19 bases between. This CDR3 has 17 amino acids. The germline V gene has CDR1 SNHLY and CDR2 FYNNEI. This CDR3 reads CASSEAWQAGIGETQYF. CDR3 bases: TGTGCCAGCAGTGAAGCGTGGCAGGCGGGTATCGGGGAGACCCAGTACTTC.

This clonotype turned up a few times. In this CDR3 the conserved last residue, phenylalanine or tryptophan, is missing, so a read error is likely. The limits of the CDR3 on the DNA are not certain, so only TCRdb's listed CDR3 is given. The V and J genes are TRBV5-5 and TRBJ2-1; no DNA check was done on the table's D call, TRBD1. The CDR3 region is 12 residues in length, termini included. The germline gives CDR1 SGHKS, CDR2 YYEKEE (reference sequence). The CDR3 spells CASSLSRNAWGV.

The chain combines TRBV12-3 or TRBV12-4 with TRBJ2-5; TRBD1 matches 8 bases. The J call is in doubt because the DNA end fits TRBJ2-7 better. The CDR3 is made up of 13 amino acids. The CDR3 region has the DNA TGTGCCAGCAGTTTTACAGGGGGCTACGAGCAGTACTTC. Translated, it gives CASSFTGGYEQYF.

This chain uses TRBV18 with TRBJ2-3; TRBD1 is a possible D gene (6 bases). Germline V lookup: CDR1 KGHSH, CDR2 LQKENI. The CDR3 contains 15 residues. The V and J ends lost 4 bases and 4 bases respectively, with 15 bases between them. CDR3 region: CASSHIDRSSDTQYF. The DNA of the CDR3 is TGTGCCAGCTCACACATAGACAGGTCGTCAGATACGCAGTATTTT.

This clonotype was picked up a small number of times. The CDR3 loop is CASSLVRGRNQPQHF. The CDR3 DNA sequence: TGTGCCAGCAGCTTAGTAAGGGGACGCAATCAGCCCCAGCATTTT. The chain couples TRBV7-8 to TRBJ1-5; D might be TRBD1 (5 bases). The V gene's germline CDR1 is SGHVS and CDR2 FQNEAQ. The V and J ends lost 1 base and 2 bases respectively, with 9 bases between them. The CDR3 runs to 15 residues.

This clonotype was seen a handful of times. V and J are TRBV12-3 or TRBV12-4 and TRBJ2-5; D perhaps matches TRBD2 (5 bases). The V end was cut by 3 bases, the J end by 5 bases, with 22 bases between. The CDR3 runs to 17 residues. CDR3 amino acids: CASSFYRTGKLGETQYF. The CDR3 nucleotides read TGTGCCAGCAGTTTCTACCGGACCGGGAAGTTGGGGGAGACCCAGTACTTC.

This clonotype has a handful of counts. The J gene is TRBJ1-2, the V gene TRBV3-1; D unclear. Trimming cost V 7 bases and J 4 bases, with 13 bases left between them. Germline lookup yields CDR1 LGHDT and CDR2 YNNKEL (reference sequence). The CDR3 runs to 13 residues. The CDR3: CASNENEFYGYTF. In DNA form, the CDR3 reads TGTGCCAGCAACGAAAACGAGTTCTATGGCTACACCTTC.

This clonotype occurred a few times. The chain joins TRBV12-3 or TRBV12-4 to TRBJ2-5; 7 bases align to TRBD1. The CDR3 is 14 amino acids. The V segment lost 6 bases and the J segment 0 bases; nucleotides outside the gene matches: 4. CDR3 DNA: TGTGCCAGCAGCAACGGACAGGACCAAGAGACCCAGTACTTC. This translates into CASSNGQDQETQYF.

As regards this clonotype: One end of the junction varies from germline; a read error may be responsible. CDR3 nucleotide sequence: TGCAGCGTTGAAGAGAATTATGGCCACACCTTC. Its translation is CSVEENYGHTF. The chain combines TRBV29-1 with TRBJ1-2, with D hard to call. The CDR3 contains 11 residues. The germline CDR1 and CDR2 sequences are SQVTM and ANQGSEA.

The rearrangement links TRBV29-1 to TRBJ2-3, with D tentatively TRBD2 (5 bases). Per germline, CDR1 SQVTM and CDR2 ANQGSEA. Trimming shortened V by 2 bases and J by 4 bases, and 16 bases separated the two germline ends. This CDR3 is 15 amino acids long. As DNA, the CDR3 is TGCAGCGTTGAATCCGACACGGGATTATCAGATACGCAGTATTTT. This translates into CSVESDTGLSDTQYF.

The CDR3 loop reads CASSLPRGATNEKLFF. The CDR3 DNA reads as TGTGCCAGCAGCTTACCTAGGGGCGCAACTAATGAAAAACTGTTTTTT. The V gene is TRBV7-9, the J gene TRBJ1-4, with D possibly matching TRBD1 (5 bases). Deletions cut 2 bases from V and 0 bases from J, with 10 bases between. Per the germline V gene, CDR1 is SEHNR and CDR2 is FQNEAQ (reference sequence). The CDR3 has 16 amino acids.

The rearrangement links TRBV4-2 to TRBJ2-5; D could derive from TRBD1 or TRBD2 (6 bases each). The CDR3 has 15 amino acids. Germline V gives CDR1 LGHNA, CDR2 YNFKEQ. The V and J ends lost 0 bases and 2 bases respectively, with 10 bases between them. The CDR3: CASSQEQGLQETQYF. CDR3 DNA sequence: TGTGCCAGCAGCCAAGAACAGGGACTTCAAGAGACCCAGTACTTC.

This clonotype was recorded a few times. This chain uses TRBV7-2 with TRBJ1-6; a possible D gene is TRBD1 (5 bases). The CDR3 extends over 15 amino acids. V lost 1 base to trimming and J lost 4 bases, with 8 bases between them. Looked up from germline, CDR1 is SGHTA and CDR2 is FQGNSA. This CDR3 reads CASSLETAYNSPLHF. CDR3 DNA sequence: TGTGCCAGCAGCTTAGAGACAGCGTATAATTCACCCCTCCACTTT.

J is TRBJ1-6 and V is TRBV6-5; perhaps TRBD1 as D (6 bases). V was pared by 2 bases and J by 10 bases, with 15 bases between. Germline V gives CDR1 MNHEY, CDR2 SVGAGI. This CDR3 has 15 amino acids. The chain's CDR3 is CASSYLYREVSPLHF. The CDR3 DNA reads as TGTGCCAGCAGTTACCTATACAGGGAGGTATCACCCCTCCACTTT.

This clonotype was counted a few times. The genes are TRBV6-2 or TRBV6-3 and TRBJ1-4; D uncertain. Germline V CDR1 and CDR2: MNHEY, SVGEGT. The V gene lost 0 bases and the J gene lost 8 bases, with 13 bases spanning the gap. The CDR3 totals 15 residues. CDR3 nucleotides: TGTGCCAGCAGTTACTCGCCGGTTAGCGAGGAAAAACTGTTTTTT. Translated, it gives CASSYSPVSEEKLFF.

The chain couples TRBV2 to TRBJ1-1; D unresolved. Germline CDR1 SNHLY, CDR2 FYNNEI. The CDR3 is made up of 12 amino acids. V gave up 5 bases and J gave up 4 bases, with 8 bases separating them. The CDR3 here is CASSRFSTEAFF. Written as DNA, the CDR3 is TGTGCCAGCAGTCGGTTCAGCACTGAAGCTTTCTTT.

This clonotype was observed a few times. This sequence joins TRBV4-2 and TRBJ2-7; 12 nucleotides align to TRBD1. This CDR3 contains 17 residues. V dropped 0 bases and J dropped 6; count of bases not matched to a gene: 9. CDR1 and CDR2 (germline): LGHNA, YNFKEQ. The CDR3 sequence: CASSQDSWGQGAPEQYF. CDR3 nucleotides: TGTGCCAGCAGCCAAGACTCGTGGGGACAGGGGGCGCCCGAGCAGTACTTC.

This clonotype was detected a few times. The V call is TRBV9, the J call TRBJ2-1; D not resolved. This CDR3 is 16 amino acids long. Germline V lookup: CDR1 SGDLS, CDR2 YYNGEE. V was pared by 0 bases and J by 0 bases, with 10 bases between. The CDR3 region has the DNA TGTGCCAGCAGCGTAGGTGAGCGCAGCTCCTACAATGAGCAGTTCTTC. Residues: CASSVGERSSYNEQFF. Full variable domain (remainder filled in from reference TRBV9 and TRBJ2-1): DSGVTQTPKHLITATGQRVTLRCSPRSGDLSVYWYQQSLDQGLQFLIQYYNGEERAKGNILERFSAQQFPDLHSELNLSSLELGDSALYFCASSVGERSSYNEQFFGPGTRLTVL.